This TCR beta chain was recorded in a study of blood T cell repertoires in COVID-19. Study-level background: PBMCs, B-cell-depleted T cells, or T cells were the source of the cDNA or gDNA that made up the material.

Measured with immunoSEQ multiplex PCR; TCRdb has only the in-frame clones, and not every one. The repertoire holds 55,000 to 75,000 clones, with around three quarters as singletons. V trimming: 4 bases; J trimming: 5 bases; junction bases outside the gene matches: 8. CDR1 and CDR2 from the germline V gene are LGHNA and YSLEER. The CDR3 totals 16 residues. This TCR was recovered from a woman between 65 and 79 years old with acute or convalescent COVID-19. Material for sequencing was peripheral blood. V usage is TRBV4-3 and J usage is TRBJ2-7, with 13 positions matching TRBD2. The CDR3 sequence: CASSPGLAGVDHEQYF. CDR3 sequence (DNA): TGCGCCAGCAGCCCAGGACTAGCGGGAGTAGATCACGAGCAGTACTTC.